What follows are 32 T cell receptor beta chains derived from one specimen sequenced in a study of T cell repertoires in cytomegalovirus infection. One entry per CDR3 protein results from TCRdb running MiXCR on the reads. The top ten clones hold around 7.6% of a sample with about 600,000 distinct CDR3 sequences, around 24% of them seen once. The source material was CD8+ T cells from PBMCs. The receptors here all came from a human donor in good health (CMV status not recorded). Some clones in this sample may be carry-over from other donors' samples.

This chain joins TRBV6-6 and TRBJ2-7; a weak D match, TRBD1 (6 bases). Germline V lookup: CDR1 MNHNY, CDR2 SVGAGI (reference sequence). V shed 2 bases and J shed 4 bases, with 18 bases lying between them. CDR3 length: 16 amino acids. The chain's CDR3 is CASSYNRRQGMYEQYV. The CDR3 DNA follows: TGTGCCAGCAGTTACAACCGACGCCAGGGGATGTACGAGCAGTACGTC.

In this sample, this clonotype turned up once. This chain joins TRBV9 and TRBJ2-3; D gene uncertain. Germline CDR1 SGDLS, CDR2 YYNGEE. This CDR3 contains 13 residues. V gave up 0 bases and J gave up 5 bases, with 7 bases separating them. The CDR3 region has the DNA TGTGCCAGCAGCGTAGAGGTCAAAGATACGCAGTATTTT. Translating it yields CASSVEVKDTQYF.

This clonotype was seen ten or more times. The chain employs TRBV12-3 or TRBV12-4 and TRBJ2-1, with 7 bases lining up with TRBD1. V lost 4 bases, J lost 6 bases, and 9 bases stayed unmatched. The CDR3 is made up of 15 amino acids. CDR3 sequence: CASSSLTGSGNEQFF. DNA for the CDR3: TGTGCCAGCAGTTCTTTGACAGGGTCGGGCAATGAGCAGTTCTTC.

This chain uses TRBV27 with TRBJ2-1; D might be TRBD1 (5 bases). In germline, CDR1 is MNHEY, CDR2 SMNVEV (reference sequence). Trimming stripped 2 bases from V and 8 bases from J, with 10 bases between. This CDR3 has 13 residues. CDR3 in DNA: TGTGCCAGCAGTTTAAACAGGCACGATGAGCAGTTCTTC. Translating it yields CASSLNRHDEQFF.

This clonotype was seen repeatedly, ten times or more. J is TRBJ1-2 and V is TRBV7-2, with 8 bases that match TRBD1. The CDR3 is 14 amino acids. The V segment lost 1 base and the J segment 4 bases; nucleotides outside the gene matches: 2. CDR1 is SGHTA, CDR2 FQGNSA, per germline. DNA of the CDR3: TGTGCCAGCAGCTTAGGGGACAGGCCCTATGGCTACACCTTC. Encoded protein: CASSLGDRPYGYTF.

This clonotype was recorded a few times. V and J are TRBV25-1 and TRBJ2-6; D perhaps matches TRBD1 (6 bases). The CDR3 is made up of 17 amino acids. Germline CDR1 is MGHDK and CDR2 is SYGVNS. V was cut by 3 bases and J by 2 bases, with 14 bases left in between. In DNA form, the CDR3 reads TGTGCCAGCAGTGATTCGGACAGCTACCCTGGGGCCAACGTCCTGACTTTC. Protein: CASSDSDSYPGANVLTF.

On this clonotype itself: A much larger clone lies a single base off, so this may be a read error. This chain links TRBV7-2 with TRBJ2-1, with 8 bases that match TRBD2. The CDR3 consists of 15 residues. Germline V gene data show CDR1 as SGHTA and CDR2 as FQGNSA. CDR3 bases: TGTGCCAGCAGCTTAGCCTGGACTAGCCACAATGAGCGGTTCTTC. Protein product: CASSLAWTSHNERFF.

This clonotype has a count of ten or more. This chain's CDR3 is CASSPFPRWEGNTIYF. For the CDR3, the DNA is TGTGCCAGCAGTCCCTTCCCCCGGTGGGAGGGCAACACCATATATTTT. The rearrangement joins TRBV28 to TRBJ1-3, with unresolved D. This CDR3 comprises 16 residues. CDR1 is MDHEN, CDR2 SYDVKM, per germline. Trimming removed 5 bases at V and 7 bases at J, with 21 bases between. Supplemented by reference TRBV28 and TRBJ1-3, the full variable domain reads DVKVTQSSRYLVKRTGEKVFLECVQDMDHENMFWYRQDPGLGLRLIYFSYDVKMKEKGDIPEGYSVSREKKERFSLILESASTNQTSMYLCASSPFPRWEGNTIYFGEGSWLTVV.

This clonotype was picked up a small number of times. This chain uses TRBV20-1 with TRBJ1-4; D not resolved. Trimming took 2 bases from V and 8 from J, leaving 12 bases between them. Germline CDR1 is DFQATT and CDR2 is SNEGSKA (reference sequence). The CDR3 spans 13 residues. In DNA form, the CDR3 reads TGCAGTGCTAGACGGGGTCCCCAAGAAAAACTGTTTTTT. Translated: CSARRGPQEKLFF.

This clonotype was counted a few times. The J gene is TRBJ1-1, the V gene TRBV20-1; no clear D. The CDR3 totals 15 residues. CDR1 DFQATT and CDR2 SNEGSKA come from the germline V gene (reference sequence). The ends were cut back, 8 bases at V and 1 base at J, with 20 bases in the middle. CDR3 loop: CSPIAPTYENTEAFF. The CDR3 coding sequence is TGCAGTCCCATAGCCCCGACGTATGAGAACACTGAAGCTTTCTTT.

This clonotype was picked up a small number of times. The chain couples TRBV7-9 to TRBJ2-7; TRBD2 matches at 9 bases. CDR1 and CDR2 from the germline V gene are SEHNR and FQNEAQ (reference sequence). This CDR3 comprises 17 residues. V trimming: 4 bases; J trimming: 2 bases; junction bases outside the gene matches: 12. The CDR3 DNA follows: TGTGCCAGCAGCTCGACGTATCAGCGGGGGGTTACCTACGAGCAGTACTTC. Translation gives CASSSTYQRGVTYEQYF.

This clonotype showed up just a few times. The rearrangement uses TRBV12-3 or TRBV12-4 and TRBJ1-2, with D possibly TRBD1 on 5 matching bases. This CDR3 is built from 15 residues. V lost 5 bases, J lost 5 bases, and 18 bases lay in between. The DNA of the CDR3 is TGTGCCAGCAGTCCTAGCGTGACAGCTCCATATGGCTACACCTTC. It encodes CASSPSVTAPYGYTF.

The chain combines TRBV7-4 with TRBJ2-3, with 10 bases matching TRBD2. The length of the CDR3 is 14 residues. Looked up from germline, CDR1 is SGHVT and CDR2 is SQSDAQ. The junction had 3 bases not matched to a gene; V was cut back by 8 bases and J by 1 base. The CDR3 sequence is CASAGTSGTDTQYF. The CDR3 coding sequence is TGTGCCAGCGCCGGGACTAGCGGCACAGATACGCAGTATTTT.

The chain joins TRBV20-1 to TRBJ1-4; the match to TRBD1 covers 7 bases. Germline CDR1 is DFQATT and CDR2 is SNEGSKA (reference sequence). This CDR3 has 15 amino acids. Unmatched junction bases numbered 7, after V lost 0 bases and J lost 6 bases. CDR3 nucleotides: TGCAGTGCTAGAGACGACAGGGAAAGGGATGAAAAACTGTTTTTT. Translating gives CSARDDRERDEKLFF.

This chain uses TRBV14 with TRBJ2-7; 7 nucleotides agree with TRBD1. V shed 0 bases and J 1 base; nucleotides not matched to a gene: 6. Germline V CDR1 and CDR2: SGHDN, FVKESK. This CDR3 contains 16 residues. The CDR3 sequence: CASSQEADRPSYEQYF. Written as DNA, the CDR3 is TGTGCCAGCAGCCAAGAAGCGGACAGGCCTTCCTACGAGCAGTACTTC. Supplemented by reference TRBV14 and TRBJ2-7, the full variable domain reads EAGVTQFPSHSVIEKGQTVTLRCDPISGHDNLYWYRRVMGKEIKFLLHFVKESKQDESGMPNNRFLAERTGGTYSTLKVQPAELEDSGVYFCASSQEADRPSYEQYFGPGTRLTVT.

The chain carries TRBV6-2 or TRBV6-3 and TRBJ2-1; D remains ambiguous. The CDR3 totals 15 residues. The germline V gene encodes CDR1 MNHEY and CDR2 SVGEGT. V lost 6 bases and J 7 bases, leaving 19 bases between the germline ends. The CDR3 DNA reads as TGTGCCAGCAGCCCTCCCCGCCTGGGGTCAAATGAGCAGTTCTTC. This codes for CASSPPRLGSNEQFF.

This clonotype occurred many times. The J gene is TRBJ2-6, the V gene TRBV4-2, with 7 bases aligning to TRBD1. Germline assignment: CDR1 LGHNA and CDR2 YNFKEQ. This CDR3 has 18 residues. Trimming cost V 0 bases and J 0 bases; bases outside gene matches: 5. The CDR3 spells CASSQEGTVYSGANVLTF. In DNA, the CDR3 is TGTGCCAGCAGCCAAGAGGGGACAGTATACTCTGGGGCCAACGTCCTGACTTTC.

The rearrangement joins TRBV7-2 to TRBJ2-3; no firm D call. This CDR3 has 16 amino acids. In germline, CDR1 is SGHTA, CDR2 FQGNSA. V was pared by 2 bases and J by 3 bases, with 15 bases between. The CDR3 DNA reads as TGTGCCAGCAGCTTAATCTGGGCTGGTAGGACAGATACGCAGTATTTT. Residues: CASSLIWAGRTDTQYF.

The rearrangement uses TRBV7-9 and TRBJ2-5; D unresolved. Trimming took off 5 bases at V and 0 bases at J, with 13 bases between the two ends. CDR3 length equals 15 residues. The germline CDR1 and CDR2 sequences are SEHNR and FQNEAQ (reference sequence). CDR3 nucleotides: TGTGCCAGCAGCCAAACTCGTATAAACCAAGAGACCCAGTACTTC. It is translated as CASSQTRINQETQYF. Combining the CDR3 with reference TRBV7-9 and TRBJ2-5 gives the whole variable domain DTGVSQNPRHKITKRGQNVTFRCDPISEHNRLYWYRQTLGQGPEFLTYFQNEAQLEKSRLLSDRFSAERPKGSFSTLEIQRTEQGDSAMYLCASSQTRINQETQYFGPGTRLLVL.

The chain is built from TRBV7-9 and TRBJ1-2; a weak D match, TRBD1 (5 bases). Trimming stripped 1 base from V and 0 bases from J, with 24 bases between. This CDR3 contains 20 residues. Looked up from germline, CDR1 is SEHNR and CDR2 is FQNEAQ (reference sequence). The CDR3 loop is CASSLEAGGVRDSPNYGYTF. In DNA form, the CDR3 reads TGTGCCAGCAGCTTAGAGGCCGGTGGAGTCAGAGACAGCCCTAACTATGGCTACACCTTC.

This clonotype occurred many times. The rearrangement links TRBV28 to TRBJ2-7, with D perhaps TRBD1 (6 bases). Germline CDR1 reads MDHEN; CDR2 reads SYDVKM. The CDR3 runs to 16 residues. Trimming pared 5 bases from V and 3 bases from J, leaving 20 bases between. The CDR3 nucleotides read TGTGCCAGCAGTCCCCAGGGGCCCAGCGCCATCTACGAGCAGTACGTC. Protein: CASSPQGPSAIYEQYV.

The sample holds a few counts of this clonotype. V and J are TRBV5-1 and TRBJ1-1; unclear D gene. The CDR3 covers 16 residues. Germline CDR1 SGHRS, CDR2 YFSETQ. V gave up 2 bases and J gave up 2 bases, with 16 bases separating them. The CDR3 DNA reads TGCGCCAGCAGCTTAGGGATCGACGGCCTAAACACTGAAGCTTTCTTT. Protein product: CASSLGIDGLNTEAFF.

CDR3 nucleotides: TGTGCCAGCAGGGGCGCTGGGGCCAACGTCCTGACTTTC. Translated, it gives CASRGAGANVLTF. This chain links TRBV25-1 with TRBJ2-6; D gene ambiguous. With 6 bases removed from V and 2 bases from J, the gap between germline ends came to 5 bases. Germline lookup yields CDR1 MGHDK and CDR2 SYGVNS. The CDR3 consists of 13 residues.

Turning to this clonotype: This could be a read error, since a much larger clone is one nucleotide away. This CDR3 reads CSVVLDTGELLF. For the CDR3, the DNA is TGCAGCGTTGTATTGGACACCGGGGAGCTGCTTTTT. The rearrangement links TRBV29-1 to TRBJ2-2, with D perhaps matching TRBD1 or TRBD2 (5 bases each). Germline CDR1 is SQVTM and CDR2 is ANQGSEA. CDR3 length equals 12 residues.

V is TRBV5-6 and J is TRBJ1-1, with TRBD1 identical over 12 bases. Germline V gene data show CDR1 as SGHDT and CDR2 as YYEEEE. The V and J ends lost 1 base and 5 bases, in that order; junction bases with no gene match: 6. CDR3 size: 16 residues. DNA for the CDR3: TGTGCCAGCAGCTTGCGGGACAGGGGGCCGTTAACTGAAGCTTTCTTT. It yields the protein CASSLRDRGPLTEAFF.

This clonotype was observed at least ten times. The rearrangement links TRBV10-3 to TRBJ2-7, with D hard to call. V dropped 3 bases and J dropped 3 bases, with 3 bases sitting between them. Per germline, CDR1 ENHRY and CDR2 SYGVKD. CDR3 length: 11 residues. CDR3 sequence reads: CAISDNYEQYV. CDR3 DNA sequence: TGTGCCATCAGTGACAACTACGAGCAGTACGTC.

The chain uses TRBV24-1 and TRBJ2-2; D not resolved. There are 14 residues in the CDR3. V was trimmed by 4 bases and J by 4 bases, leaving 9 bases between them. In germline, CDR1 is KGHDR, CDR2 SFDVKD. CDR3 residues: CATSERHVTGELFF. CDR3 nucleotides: TGTGCCACCAGTGAGAGACACGTCACCGGGGAGCTGTTTTTT.

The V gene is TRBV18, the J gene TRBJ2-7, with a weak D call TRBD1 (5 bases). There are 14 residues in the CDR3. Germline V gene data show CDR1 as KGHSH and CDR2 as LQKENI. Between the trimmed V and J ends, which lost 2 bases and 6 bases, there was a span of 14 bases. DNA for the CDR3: TGTGCCAGCTCACCAGAGGCAGGGCTGCTCGAGCAGTACTTC. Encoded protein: CASSPEAGLLEQYF.

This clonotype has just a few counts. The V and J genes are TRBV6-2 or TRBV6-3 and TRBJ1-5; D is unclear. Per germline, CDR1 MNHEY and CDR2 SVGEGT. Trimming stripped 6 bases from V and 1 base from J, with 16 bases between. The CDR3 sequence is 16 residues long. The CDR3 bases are TGTGCCAGCAGCCCAACACAGACCCTAAGCAATCAGCCCCAGCATTTT. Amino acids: CASSPTQTLSNQPQHF.

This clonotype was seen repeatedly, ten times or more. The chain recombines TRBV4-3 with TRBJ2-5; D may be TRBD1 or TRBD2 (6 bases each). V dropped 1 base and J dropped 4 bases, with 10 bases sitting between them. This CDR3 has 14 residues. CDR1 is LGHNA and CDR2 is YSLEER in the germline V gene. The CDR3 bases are TGCGCCAGCAGCCAAGGGGGGGCTGGAGAGACCCAGTACTTC. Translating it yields CASSQGGAGETQYF.

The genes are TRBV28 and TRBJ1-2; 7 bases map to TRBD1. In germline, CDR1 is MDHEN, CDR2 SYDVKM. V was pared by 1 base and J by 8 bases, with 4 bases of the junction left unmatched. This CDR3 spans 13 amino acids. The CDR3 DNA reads TGTGCCAGCAGTTTATCGGACAGGTGGGGCTACACCTTC. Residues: CASSLSDRWGYTF.

CDR3 coding DNA: TGTGCCAGCCCCCGAGGGGCGCACTACGAGCAGTACGTC. Translated, it gives CASPRGAHYEQYV. V gene TRBV5-8 combines with J gene TRBJ2-7; D could derive from TRBD1 or TRBD2 (5 bases each). Trimming shortened V by 7 bases and J by 3 bases, and 14 bases separated the two germline ends. Germline CDR1 SGHTS, CDR2 YDEGEE. This CDR3 comprises 13 residues.